A single sample is the source of the 23 T cell receptor beta chains below, sequenced in a study of cytomegalovirus exposure and HLA in healthy donors. Primers for the PCR totalled 60 Vbeta and 13 Jbeta. TCRdb's table, derived via immunoSEQ multiplex PCR, lists solely in-frame clones and lacks some. This table holds tens of thousands of clones, around 68% found once. Material for sequencing was PBMCs. These receptors were taken from a man aged 45-65 years in good health and CMV-seropositive.

The rearrangement links TRBV5-1 to TRBJ2-5; D remains unclear. The germline V gene has CDR1 SGHRS and CDR2 YFSETQ. Deletions cut 0 bases from V and 4 bases from J, with 13 bases between. The CDR3 consists of 15 residues. This CDR3 reads CASSLGDTSGETQYF. CDR3 nucleotides: TGCGCCAGCAGCTTGGGCGATACGTCGGGAGAGACCCAGTACTTC.

The V and J genes are TRBV6-5 and TRBJ1-6, with unresolved D. V was clipped by 6 bases and J by 6 bases, with 12 bases between them. The V gene's germline CDR1 is MNHEY and CDR2 SVGAGI. CDR3 size: 14 residues. The CDR3 protein is CASRQRWLNSPLHF. The CDR3 DNA sequence: TGTGCCAGCAGACAGCGGTGGCTTAATTCACCCCTCCACTTT.

In its sample, this clone was seen a few times. The V gene is TRBV5-3, the J gene TRBJ2-3, with 10 positions matching TRBD2. TRBV5-3 is assigned to the ORF class and has an uncertain function. The CDR3 spans 18 residues. Trimming removed 3 bases from V and 2 bases from J; junction bases left unmatched: 12. DNA for the CDR3: TGTGCCAGAAGCTCACGTCTTATAGCGGGGGGACTCACAGATACGCAGTATTTT. Protein: CARSSRLIAGGLTDTQYF.

This clone was observed a single time. The rearrangement uses TRBV5-1 and TRBJ2-3, with TRBD2 as a possible D gene (6 bases). This CDR3 region has 15 residues. The germline CDR1 and CDR2 sequences are SGHRS and YFSETQ. The V end was cut by 0 bases, the J end by 6 bases, with 14 bases between. Written as DNA, the CDR3 is TGCGCCAGCAGCTTGGAAAGAGCGGGCGCTGATACGCAGTATTTT. It is translated as CASSLERAGADTQYF.

This chain links TRBV19 with TRBJ2-3; 7 bases fit TRBD2. The CDR3 length is 15 residues. V lost 3 bases and J lost 0; bases outside the gene matches: 3. Per the germline V gene, CDR1 is LNHDA and CDR2 is SQIVND (reference sequence). CDR3 region: CASSILAASTDTQYF. The CDR3 bases are TGTGCCAGTAGTATCCTAGCGGCTAGCACAGATACGCAGTATTTT.

The chain is built from TRBV25-1 and TRBJ2-2, with a tentative D call TRBD2 (6 bases). CDR1 is MGHDK, CDR2 SYGVNS, per germline. Trimming pared 6 bases from V and 7 bases from J, leaving 15 bases between. The CDR3 is 14 residues long. The DNA for the CDR3 is TGTGCCAGCAGGACGGGGGAGCGGAGCGGGGAGCTGTTTTTT. Translation: CASRTGERSGELFF.

The rearrangement uses TRBV18 and TRBJ2-5, with TRBD1 matching 9 bases. Per germline, CDR1 KGHSH and CDR2 LQKENI. The CDR3 has 16 amino acids. Trimming removed 3 bases from V and 5 bases from J; junction bases left unmatched: 10. The CDR3 DNA reads as TGTGCCAGCTCACCTCTAGGACAGGGGTCTGCCGAGACCCAGTACTTC. It is translated as CASSPLGQGSAETQYF.

The chain couples TRBV7-9 to TRBJ2-7, with 10 bases that match TRBD1. The trim removed 3 bases at V and 5 bases at J, leaving 7 bases unmatched. Germline lookup yields CDR1 SEHNR and CDR2 FQNEAQ (reference sequence). The CDR3 extends over 15 amino acids. The CDR3 reads CASSLGQGIKDEQYF. In nucleotides, the CDR3 is TGTGCCAGCAGCTTGGGACAGGGGATTAAAGACGAGCAGTACTTC.

This chain connects TRBV9 to TRBJ2-1, with D maybe TRBD2 (5 bases). The CDR3 is 13 amino acids. CDR1 is SGDLS, CDR2 YYNGEE, per germline. The V end lost 4 bases, the J end lost 9 bases, and 14 bases lay between the germline ends. The CDR3 region has the DNA TGTGCCAGCAGCTGGGTAGGTGAGGGTGAGCAGTTCTTC. Translation gives CASSWVGEGEQFF.

J is TRBJ2-6 and V is TRBV27; possible D gene TRBD1, 7 bases. This CDR3 is 18 amino acids long. Trimming left V 5 bases short and J 3 bases short, with 20 bases between. Germline assignment: CDR1 MNHEY and CDR2 SMNVEV (reference sequence). The CDR3 loop is CASSPRPRQGGGANVLTF. CDR3 bases: TGTGCCAGCAGTCCCCGCCCCCGACAGGGAGGTGGGGCCAACGTCCTGACTTTC.

The rearrangement joins TRBV30 to TRBJ1-2, with D possibly being TRBD1 (5 bases). Germline CDR1 GTSNPN, CDR2 SVGIG (reference sequence). CDR3 length equals 14 residues. Trimming stripped 4 bases from V and 6 bases from J, with 18 bases between. CDR3: CAWTRWGLRDGYTF. Written as DNA, the CDR3 is TGTGCCTGGACCCGGTGGGGCCTAAGGGATGGCTACACCTTC.

The V and J genes are TRBV27 and TRBJ2-7; 9 positions match TRBD1. The germline V gene encodes CDR1 MNHEY and CDR2 SMNVEV (reference sequence). This CDR3 is 13 amino acids long. The ends lost 5 bases at V and 10 bases at J; junction bases unmatched: 9. This CDR3 reads CASSAGTGITQYF. The CDR3 coding sequence is TGTGCCAGCAGTGCCGGGACAGGGATAACTCAGTACTTC.

The rearrangement links TRBV25-1 to TRBJ2-1; perhaps TRBD1 as D (6 bases). Germline-derived CDR1 and CDR2 are MGHDK and SYGVNS. This CDR3 is built from 16 residues. V was shortened by 3 bases and J by 5 bases, with 17 bases between the two germline ends. CDR3: CASSDHGTPGDNEQFF. In nucleotides, the CDR3 is TGTGCCAGCAGTGATCACGGGACACCCGGGGACAATGAGCAGTTCTTC.

On this clone itself: The junction does not match germline at one end; this may be a read error. The V gene is TRBV11-3, the J gene TRBJ2-1; weak D call: TRBD2 (6 bases). The CDR3 runs to 18 residues. The germline CDR1 and CDR2 sequences are SGHNT and YENEEA. The CDR3 reads CASSLDVDYPDSYNEQFF. For the CDR3, the DNA is TGTGCCAGCAGCCTAGATGTGGACTACCCTGACTCCTACAATGAGCAGTTCTTC.

This clone was observed a single time. This chain connects TRBV7-6 to TRBJ2-1; D perhaps matches TRBD1 (5 bases). The germline gives CDR1 SGHVS, CDR2 FNYEAQ. This CDR3 is 15 amino acids long. V lost 5 bases and J 2 bases, leaving 13 bases between the germline ends. DNA of the CDR3: TGTGCCAGCAGCCATTCCAGGACAACCTACAATGAGCAGTTCTTC. It translates to CASSHSRTTYNEQFF.

The chain uses TRBV12-2 and TRBJ2-3; the D call TRBD2 from the table was never checked on the DNA. TRBV12-2 constitutes a pseudogene. There are 17 residues in the CDR3. In nucleotides, the CDR3 is TGTGCAAGTCGCTTAGAGGGAGAGCGGGAGAAAAGAGATACGCAGTATTTT. Encoded protein: CASRLEGEREKRDTQYF.

The chain has TRBV29-1 and TRBJ1-1; no firm D call. The length of the CDR3 is 14 residues. V was clipped by 0 bases and J by 4 bases, with 12 bases between them. The germline gives CDR1 SQVTM, CDR2 ANQGSEA. This CDR3 reads CSVEDWTRGTEAFF. The CDR3 coding sequence is TGCAGCGTTGAAGATTGGACCCGGGGCACTGAAGCTTTCTTT. Filled out from reference TRBV29-1 and TRBJ1-1, the complete variable domain reads SAVISQKPSRDICQRGTSLTIQCQVDSQVTMMFWYRQQPGQSLTLIATANQGSEATYESGFVIDKFPISRPNLTFSTLTVSNMSPEDSSIYLCSVEDWTRGTEAFFGQGTRLTVV.

The chain has TRBV29-1 and TRBJ2-7; 8 bases map to TRBD1. Germline V lookup: CDR1 SQVTM, CDR2 ANQGSEA. V lost 8 bases, J lost 6 bases, and 12 bases stayed unmatched. CDR3 length equals 13 residues. The CDR3: CSTKTGEFAEQYF. CDR3 in DNA: TGCAGCACCAAGACAGGGGAATTTGCCGAGCAGTACTTC.

The V and J genes are TRBV7-9 and TRBJ1-4; the D gene is possibly TRBD1 (6 bases). Deletions cut 6 bases from V and 0 bases from J, with 11 bases between. Germline values: CDR1 SEHNR, CDR2 FQNEAQ (reference sequence). The CDR3 contains 15 residues. CDR3 residues: CASSWTVATNEKLFF. CDR3 DNA sequence: TGTGCCAGCAGTTGGACAGTAGCAACTAATGAAAAACTGTTTTTT. Combining the CDR3 with reference TRBV7-9 and TRBJ1-4 gives the whole variable domain DTGVSQNPRHKITKRGQNVTFRCDPISEHNRLYWYRQTLGQGPEFLTYFQNEAQLEKSRLLSDRFSAERPKGSFSTLEIQRTEQGDSAMYLCASSWTVATNEKLFFGSGTQLSVL.

The chain joins TRBV27 to TRBJ1-2; D is ambiguous. The CDR3 consists of 13 residues. Germline V lookup: CDR1 MNHEY, CDR2 SMNVEV (reference sequence). Trimming stripped 6 bases from V and 2 bases from J, with 10 bases between. The CDR3 coding sequence is TGTGCCAGCAGCCACGGACTGAACTATGGCTACACCTTC. Its translation is CASSHGLNYGYTF.

The genes are TRBV10-2 and TRBJ2-1; 7 nucleotides line up with TRBD1. V dropped 8 bases and J dropped 6; count of bases not matched to a gene: 16. The CDR3 length is 16 residues. CDR1 is WSHSY, CDR2 SAAADI, per germline. CDR3 region: CASLPGTARKVNEQFF. The DNA of the CDR3 is TGCGCCAGCCTCCCTGGGACAGCTAGGAAAGTCAATGAGCAGTTCTTC.

This clone was detected only once. The rearrangement joins TRBV4-1 to TRBJ2-3; 9 bases line up with TRBD1. This CDR3 has 15 residues. Losses at the gene ends were 5 bases for V and 4 bases for J; bases not matched to a gene: 7. CDR1 is MGHRA, CDR2 YSYEKL, per germline. The chain's CDR3 is CASSTQGARADTQYF. CDR3 DNA: TGCGCCAGCAGCACACAGGGGGCGCGGGCAGATACGCAGTATTTT.

There are a few counts of this clone. The chain couples TRBV6-5 to TRBJ2-2, with D possibly TRBD2 on 5 matching bases. The V gene lost 0 bases and the J gene lost 4 bases, with 12 bases spanning the gap. The germline CDR1 and CDR2 sequences are MNHEY and SVGAGI. The CDR3 length is 16 residues. The CDR3 sequence is CASSYSRGLVTGELFF. The DNA for the CDR3 is TGTGCCAGCAGTTACTCGAGAGGGCTGGTCACCGGGGAGCTGTTTTTT.